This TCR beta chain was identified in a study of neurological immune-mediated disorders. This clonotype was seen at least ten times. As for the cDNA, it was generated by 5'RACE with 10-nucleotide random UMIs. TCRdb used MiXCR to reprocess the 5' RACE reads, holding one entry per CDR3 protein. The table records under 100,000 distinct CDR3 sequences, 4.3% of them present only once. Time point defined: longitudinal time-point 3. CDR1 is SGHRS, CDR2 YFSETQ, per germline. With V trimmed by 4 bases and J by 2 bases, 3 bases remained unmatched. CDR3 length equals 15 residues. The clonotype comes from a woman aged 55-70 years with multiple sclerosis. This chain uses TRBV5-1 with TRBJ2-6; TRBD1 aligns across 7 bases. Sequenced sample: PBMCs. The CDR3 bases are TGCGCCAGCAGCCACGACAGGGCTGGGGCCAACGTCCTGACTTTC. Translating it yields CASSHDRAGANVLTF.